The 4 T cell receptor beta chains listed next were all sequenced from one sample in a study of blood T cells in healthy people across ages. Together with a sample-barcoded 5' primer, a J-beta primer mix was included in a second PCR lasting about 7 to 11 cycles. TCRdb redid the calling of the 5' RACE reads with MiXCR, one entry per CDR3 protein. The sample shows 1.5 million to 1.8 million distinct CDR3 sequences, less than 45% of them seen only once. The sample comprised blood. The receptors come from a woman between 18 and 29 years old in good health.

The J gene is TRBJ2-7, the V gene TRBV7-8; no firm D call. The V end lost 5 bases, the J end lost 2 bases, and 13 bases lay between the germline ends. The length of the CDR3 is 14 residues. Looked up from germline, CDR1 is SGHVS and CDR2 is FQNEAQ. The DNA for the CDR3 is TGTGCCAGCAGCGCCGTGGTGGGGACCTACGAGCAGTACTTC. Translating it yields CASSAVVGTYEQYF.

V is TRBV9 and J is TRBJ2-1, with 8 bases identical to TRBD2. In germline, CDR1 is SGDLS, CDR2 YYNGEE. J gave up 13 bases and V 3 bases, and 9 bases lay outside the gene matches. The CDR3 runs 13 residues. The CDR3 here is CASSAVDSGDQFF. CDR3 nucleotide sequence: TGTGCCAGCAGCGCAGTGGATAGCGGGGACCAGTTCTTC.

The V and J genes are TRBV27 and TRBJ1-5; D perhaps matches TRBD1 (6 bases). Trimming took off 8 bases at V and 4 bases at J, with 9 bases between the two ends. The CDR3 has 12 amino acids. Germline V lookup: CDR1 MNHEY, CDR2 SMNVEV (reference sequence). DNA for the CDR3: TGTGCCAGCGGCGACAGGAATCAGCCCCAGCATTTT. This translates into CASGDRNQPQHF.

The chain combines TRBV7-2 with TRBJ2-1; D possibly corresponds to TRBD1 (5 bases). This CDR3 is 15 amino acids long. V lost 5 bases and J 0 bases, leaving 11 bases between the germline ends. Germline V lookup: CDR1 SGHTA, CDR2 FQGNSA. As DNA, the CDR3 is TGTGCCAGCAGCCTTTCCAGGGACTCCTACAATGAGCAGTTCTTC. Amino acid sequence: CASSLSRDSYNEQFF.